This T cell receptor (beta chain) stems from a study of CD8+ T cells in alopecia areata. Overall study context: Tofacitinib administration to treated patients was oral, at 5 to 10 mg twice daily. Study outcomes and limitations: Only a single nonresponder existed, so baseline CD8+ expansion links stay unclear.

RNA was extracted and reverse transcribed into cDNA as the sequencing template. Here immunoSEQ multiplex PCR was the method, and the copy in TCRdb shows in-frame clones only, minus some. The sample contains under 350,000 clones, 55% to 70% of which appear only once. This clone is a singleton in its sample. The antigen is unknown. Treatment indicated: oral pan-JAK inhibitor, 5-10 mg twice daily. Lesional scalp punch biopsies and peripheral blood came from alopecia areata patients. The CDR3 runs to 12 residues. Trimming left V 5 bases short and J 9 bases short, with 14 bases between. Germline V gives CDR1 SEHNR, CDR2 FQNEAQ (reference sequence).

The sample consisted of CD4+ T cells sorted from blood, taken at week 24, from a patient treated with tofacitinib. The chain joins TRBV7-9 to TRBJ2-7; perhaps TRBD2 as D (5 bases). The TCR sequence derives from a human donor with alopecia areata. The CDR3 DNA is TGTGCCAGCAGCCCCGGACGCCGGGGGCAGTACTTC. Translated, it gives CASSPGRRGQYF.